This is a list of T cell receptor beta chains from one sample in a study of T cell responses to AZD1222 COVID-19 vaccine. Some clones are missing from TCRdb's copy, which holds only in-frame ones; the method was immunoSEQ multiplex PCR. The sample lists some 140,000 clones, 88% occurring once. Specimen: peripheral blood, collected on day 0 of AZD1222 vaccination. Receptor source: an adult in good health. The CDR3 runs from the conserved cysteine through the conserved F or W. The D gene is left open where the match is weak. Some rows mark clone size as missing; the rest say once, few, many or name a class of expanded clone.

V	D	J	size	DNA	CDR3
TRBV5-6	-	TRBJ1-1	-	TGTGCCAGCAGCTTGGCCTCGGGGACCGTGGAAGCTTTCTTT	CASSLASGTVEAFF
TRBV5-4	TRBD2	TRBJ2-3	-	TGTGCCAGCAGTCCCGGGACTAGCGGGGGGGCGACAGATACGCAGTATTTT	CASSPGTSGGATDTQYF
TRBV28	TRBD1	TRBJ2-5	-	TGTGCCAGCAGTAGTGACCCGGGACAGGCGGCGCAAGAGACCCAGTACTTC	CASSSDPGQAAQETQYF
TRBV9	TRBD1	TRBJ1-2	-	TGTGCCAGCAGCATCCACGACAGGGTCGGCTATGGCTACACCTTC	CASSIHDRVGYGYTF
TRBV28	-	TRBJ1-2	-	TGTGCCAGCCGTCTCCAGGGTACCTATGGCTACACCTTC	CASRLQGTYGYTF
TRBV7-2	TRBD2	TRBJ2-5	-	TGTGCCAGCAGCGTCTATAGCGGGGGGGATAGGGAGACCCAGTACTTC	CASSVYSGGDRETQYF
TRBV7-9	-	TRBJ1-6	-	TGTGCCAGCAGCTTAGTTCCAAGTTTATCATATAATTCACCCCTCCACTTT	CASSLVPSLSYNSPLHF
TRBV7-2	TRBD2	TRBJ2-3	-	TGTGCCAGCAGCTTTGGACTAGCGGGGGTTTACACAGATACGCAGTATTTT	CASSFGLAGVYTDTQYF
TRBV2	-	TRBJ1-2	-	TGTGCATGGTGGGGGGTGCGAGGCTACACCTTC	CAWWGVRGYTF
TRBV4-1	TRBD2	TRBJ2-3	-	TGCGCCAGCAGCCAGGACGGACTAGCGGGGGGCAGGGCAGATACGCAGTATTTT	CASSQDGLAGGRADTQYF
TRBV5-1	-	TRBJ2-5	-	TGCGCCAGCAGCCCGGACTCGACTCGGGAGACCCAGTACTTC	CASSPDSTRETQYF
TRBV12-3/TRBV12-4	TRBD1	TRBJ1-1	-	TGTGCCAGCAGCCCCTGGCGGGACAGAGCTTTCTTT	CASSPWRDRAFF
TRBV5-1	TRBD1	TRBJ1-3	-	TGCGCCAGCAGCTCAAGATCCGGGACAGGTAAATCTGGAAACACCATATATTTT	CASSSRSGTGKSGNTIYF
TRBV3-1/TRBV3-2	-	TRBJ2-3	-	TGTGCCAGCAGAAAATCACCCGCAGATACGCAGTATTTT	CASRKSPADTQYF
TRBV4-3	TRBD1	TRBJ2-1	-	TGCGCCAGCAGCCAAGATAGGGGGCGCGAGCAGTTCTTC	CASSQDRGREQFF
TRBV18	-	TRBJ1-5	-	TGTGCCAGCTCACAGGACGGGGGGTACGATCAGCCCCAGCATTTT	CASSQDGGYDQPQHF
TRBV3-1/TRBV3-2	-	TRBJ1-1	once	TGTGCCAGCAGCAAAGACCCAGGGAGGTCGTTGGGCACTGAAGCTTTCTTT	CASSKDPGRSLGTEAFF
TRBV9	-	TRBJ1-3	-	TGTGCCAGCAGCGCCGGGATCTCTGGAAACACCATATATTTT	CASSAGISGNTIYF
TRBV19	TRBD2	TRBJ2-1	-	TGTGCCAGTAGTAGGACTAGCGGGGCCCCCTACAATGAGCAGTTCTTC	CASSRTSGAPYNEQFF
TRBV4-3	-	TRBJ2-7	-	TGCGCCAGCAGCCCCCTGCCCGATGTGCGGGGAGGAGAGCAGTACTTC	CASSPLPDVRGGEQYF
TRBV7-9	-	TRBJ2-6	-	TGTGCCAGCAGCTTAAAAGGTATACTCAGCTCTGGGGCCAACGTCCTGACTTTC	CASSLKGILSSGANVLTF
TRBV29-1	TRBD2	TRBJ2-1	-	TGCAGCGTTGTCGGGGTAATAGCGGGGGGTAGGAACAATGAGCAGTTCTTC	CSVVGVIAGGRNNEQFF
TRBV2	TRBD1	TRBJ1-2	few	TGTGCCAGCACCATGAGGGGACAGGCCTCTGGCTACACCTTC	CASTMRGQASGYTF
TRBV18	-	TRBJ2-5	-	TGTGCCAGCTCACCACCACAGCAAGAGACCCAGTACTTC	CASSPPQQETQYF
TRBV7-6	-	TRBJ2-3	-	TGTGCCAGCAGCCCTACCGACAGGATCACAGATACGCAGTATTTT	CASSPTDRITDTQYF
TRBV7-9	-	TRBJ2-2	-	TGTGCCAGCAGCTTAGTTTCCGGGGAGCTGTTTTTT	CASSLVSGELFF
TRBV2	-	TRBJ1-5	-	TGTGCCAGCAGTTTAGCAGTGGGTAGAGGGCAGCCCCAGCATTTT	CASSLAVGRGQPQHF
TRBV5-1	TRBD1	TRBJ1-1	-	TGCGCCAGCACCAGTGGACAGGGGGTCGTGAACACTGAAGCTTTCTTT	CASTSGQGVVNTEAFF
TRBV13	-	TRBJ1-6	-	TGTGCCAGCAGCTTAAGCGTCGATAATTCACCCCTCCACTTT	CASSLSVDNSPLHF
TRBV24-1	-	TRBJ2-1	-	TGTGCCACCAGTGGGACTGCAGAAAACAATGAGCAGTTCTTC	CATSGTAENNEQFF
TRBV27	-	TRBJ2-2	-	TGTGCCAGCAGTTTAACTTACACCGGGGAGCTGTTTTTT	CASSLTYTGELFF
TRBV24-1	-	TRBJ1-3	-	TGTGCCACCGGTCCGAGGGGGGCCCGCTCTGGAAACACCATATATTTT	CATGPRGARSGNTIYF